This TCR beta chain came from a study of blood T cell repertoires in COVID-19. Study overall: Sample material is recorded as cDNA or gDNA derived from T cells, B-cell-depleted T cells, or PBMCs.

Trimming cost V 1 base and J 0 bases, with 10 bases left between them. The CDR3 extends over 16 amino acids. CDR1 and CDR2 (germline): SGHTA, FQGNSA. This clone was picked up a small number of times. In the source study's methods: Nucleated cell counts were estimated from reference gene primer amplification. Only in-frame clones appear in the TCRdb table, and some are missing; sequencing was by immunoSEQ multiplex PCR. V, J and clone size are those of that table, while D and trimming were read from the DNA. The repertoire holds some 170,000 clones, with roughly 88% as singletons. Sequenced sample: peripheral blood. The TCR comes from a woman of 80 years or more with active or convalescent COVID-19. The V gene is TRBV7-2, the J gene TRBJ1-5; D remains ambiguous. The CDR3 region is CASSLGAQYSNQPQHF. The CDR3 nucleotides read TGTGCCAGCAGCTTAGGGGCACAGTATAGCAATCAGCCCCAGCATTTT.